This T cell receptor beta chain was captured in a study of shared clonotypes between healthy human individuals. This table comes from immunoSEQ multiplex PCR, and its TCRdb copy is limited to in-frame clones, with some not included. Of fewer than 2.5 million clones in the sample, under 95% were seen once. Sequencing was carried out using naive CD4+ T cells from PBMCs. Described subset: CD45RA+ positively selected. The clonotype comes from a man younger than 35 in good health. Some clones in this sample may be carry-over from other donors' samples.

The CDR3 nucleotides read TGTGCCAGTACCCCGGGGCGGGGGCTACTCAATCAGCCCCAGCATTTT. Its protein is CASTPGRGLLNQPQHF. The chain carries TRBV19 and TRBJ1-5; possibly TRBD1 for D (6 bases). Germline V gene lookup returns CDR1 LNHDA and CDR2 SQIVND (reference sequence). The CDR3 runs to 16 residues. Trimming stripped 7 bases from V and 3 bases from J, with 19 bases between. The entire variable domain, with the rest obtained from reference TRBV19 and TRBJ1-5, is as follows: DGGITQSPKYLFRKEGQNVTLSCEQNLNHDAMYWYRQDPGQGLRLIYYSQIVNDFQKGDIAEGYSVSREKKESFPLTVTSAQKNPTAFYLCASTPGRGLLNQPQHFGDGTRLSIL.